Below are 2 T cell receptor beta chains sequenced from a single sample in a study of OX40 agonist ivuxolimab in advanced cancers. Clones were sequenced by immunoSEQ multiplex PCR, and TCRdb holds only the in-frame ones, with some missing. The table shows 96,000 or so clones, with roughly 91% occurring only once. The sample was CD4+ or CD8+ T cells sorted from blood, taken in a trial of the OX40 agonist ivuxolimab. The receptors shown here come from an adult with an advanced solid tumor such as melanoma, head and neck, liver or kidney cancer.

CDR3: CASSLEAGVNTGELFF. As DNA, the CDR3 is TGTGCCAGCAGCTTAGAGGCGGGGGTAAACACCGGGGAGCTGTTTTTT. V usage is TRBV13 and J usage is TRBJ2-2; 7 nucleotides line up with TRBD2. Germline CDR1 PRHDT, CDR2 FYEKMQ (reference sequence). Losses at the gene ends were 1 base for V and 2 bases for J; bases not matched to a gene: 4. The CDR3 runs to 16 residues.

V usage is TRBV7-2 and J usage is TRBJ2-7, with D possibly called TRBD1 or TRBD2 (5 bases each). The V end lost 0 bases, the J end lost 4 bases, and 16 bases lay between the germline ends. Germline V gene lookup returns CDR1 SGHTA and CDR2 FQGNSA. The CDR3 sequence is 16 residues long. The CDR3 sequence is CASSLAPGRENYEQYF. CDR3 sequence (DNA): TGTGCCAGCAGCTTAGCACCGGGACGGGAAAATTACGAGCAGTACTTC.